The clone carrying this T cell receptor beta chain was picked up a small number of times. Its antigen is undetermined. Profiling that covered TCR beta VDJ and CDR3 relied on genomic DNA as its template. TCRdb itself ran the reads through MiXCR, one entry per CDR3 protein. The table includes about 160,000 distinct CDR3 sequences, about 70% detected once. Patients chosen for sequencing had shown CD8+CD57+ cell expansion by flow cytometry. This record comes from a study of CD8+CD57+ T cells in acquired aplastic anemia. Study as a whole: Quantities of DNA derived from sorted CD4+ and CD8+ cells averaged around 3 ug.

Overall study findings and caveats: Almost 30 shared CD8+ CDR3s appeared highly expressed within patients' immunodominant clones.

The CDR3 has 14 residues. The germline V gene encodes CDR1 MGHRA and CDR2 YSYEKL. V was clipped by 5 bases and J by 8 bases; unmatched bases: 3. Input material: sorted CD4+, CD8+, or CD8+CD57+ T cells (not recorded which) from PBMCs. The J gene is TRBJ1-6, the V gene TRBV4-1; 10 bases align to TRBD1. The TCR originated in a human donor with aplastic anemia. DNA of the CDR3: TGCGCCAGCAGCTTCGGGACAGGGGATTCACCCCTCCACTTT. Translation: CASSFGTGDSPLHF.